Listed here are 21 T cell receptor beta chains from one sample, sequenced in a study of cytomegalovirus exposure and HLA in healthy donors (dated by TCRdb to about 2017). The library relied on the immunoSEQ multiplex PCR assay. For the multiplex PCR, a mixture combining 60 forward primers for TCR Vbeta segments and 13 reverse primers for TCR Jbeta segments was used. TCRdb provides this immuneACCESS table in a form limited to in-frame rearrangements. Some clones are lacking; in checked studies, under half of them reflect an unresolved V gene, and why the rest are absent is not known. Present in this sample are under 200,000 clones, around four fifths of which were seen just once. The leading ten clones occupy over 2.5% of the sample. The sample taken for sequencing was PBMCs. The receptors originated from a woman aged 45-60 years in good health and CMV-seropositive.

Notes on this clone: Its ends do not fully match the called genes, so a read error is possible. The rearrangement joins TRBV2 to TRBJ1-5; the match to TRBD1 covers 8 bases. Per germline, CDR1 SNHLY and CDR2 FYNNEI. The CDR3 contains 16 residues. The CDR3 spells CASREDRGRINQPQHF. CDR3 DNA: TGTGCCAGCAGAGAAGACAGGGGACGGATCAATCAGCCCCAGCATTTT.

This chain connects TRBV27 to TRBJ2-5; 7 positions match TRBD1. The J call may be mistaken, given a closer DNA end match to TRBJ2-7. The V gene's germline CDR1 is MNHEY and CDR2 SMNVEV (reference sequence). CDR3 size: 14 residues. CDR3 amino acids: CASSFTRDSYEQYF. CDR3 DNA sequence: TGTGCCAGCAGTTTTACTCGGGACAGTTACGAGCAGTACTTC.

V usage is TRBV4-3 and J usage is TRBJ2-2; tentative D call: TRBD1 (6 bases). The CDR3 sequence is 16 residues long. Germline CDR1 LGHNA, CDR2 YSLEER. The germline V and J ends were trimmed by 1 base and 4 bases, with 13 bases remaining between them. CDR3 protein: CASSQGAGVITGELFF. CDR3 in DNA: TGCGCCAGCAGCCAAGGCGCAGGGGTAATCACCGGGGAGCTGTTTTTT.

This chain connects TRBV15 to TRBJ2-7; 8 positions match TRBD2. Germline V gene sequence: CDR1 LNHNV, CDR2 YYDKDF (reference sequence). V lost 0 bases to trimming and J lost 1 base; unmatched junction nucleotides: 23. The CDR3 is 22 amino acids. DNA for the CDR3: TGTGCCACCAGCAGAGACTTCGGGAGGGGACCAGAATCTAGCGCGATATCCTACGAGCAGTACTTC. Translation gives CATSRDFGRGPESSAISYEQYF.

Here the CDR3 reads CASSLDRVPNTEAFF. The CDR3 DNA follows: TGCGCCAGCAGCTTAGACAGGGTACCGAACACTGAAGCTTTCTTT. The J gene is TRBJ1-1, the V gene TRBV5-1; 7 nucleotides align to TRBD1. This CDR3 spans 15 amino acids. The germline V gene encodes CDR1 SGHRS and CDR2 YFSETQ. V trimming: 2 bases; J trimming: 1 base; junction bases outside the gene matches: 5.

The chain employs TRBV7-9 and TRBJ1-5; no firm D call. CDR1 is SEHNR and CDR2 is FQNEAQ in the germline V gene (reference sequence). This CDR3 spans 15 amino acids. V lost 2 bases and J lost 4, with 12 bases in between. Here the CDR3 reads CASSLSVGFNQPQHF. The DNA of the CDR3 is TGTGCCAGCAGCTTAAGCGTTGGATTTAATCAGCCCCAGCATTTT.

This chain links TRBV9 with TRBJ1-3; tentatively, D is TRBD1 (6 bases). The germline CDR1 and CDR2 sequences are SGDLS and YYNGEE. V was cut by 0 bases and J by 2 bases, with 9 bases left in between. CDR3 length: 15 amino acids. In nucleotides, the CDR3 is TGTGCCAGCAGCGTAGGGGCAGGGGCTGGAAACACCATATATTTT. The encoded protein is CASSVGAGAGNTIYF. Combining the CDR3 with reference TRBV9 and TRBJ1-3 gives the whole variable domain DSGVTQTPKHLITATGQRVTLRCSPRSGDLSVYWYQQSLDQGLQFLIQYYNGEERAKGNILERFSAQQFPDLHSELNLSSLELGDSALYFCASSVGAGAGNTIYFGEGSWLTVV.

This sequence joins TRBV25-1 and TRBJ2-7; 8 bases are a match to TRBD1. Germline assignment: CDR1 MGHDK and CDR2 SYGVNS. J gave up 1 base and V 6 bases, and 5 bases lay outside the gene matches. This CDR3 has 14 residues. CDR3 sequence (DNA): TGTGCCAGCAGGCCCGGGACAGGTTCCTACGAGCAGTACTTC. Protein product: CASRPGTGSYEQYF.

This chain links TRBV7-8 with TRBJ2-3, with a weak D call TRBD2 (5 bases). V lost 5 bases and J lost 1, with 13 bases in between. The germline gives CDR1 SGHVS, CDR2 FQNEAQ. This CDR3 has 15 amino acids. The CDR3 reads CASSPAGRGTDTQYF. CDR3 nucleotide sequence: TGTGCCAGCAGCCCCGCGGGCCGGGGCACAGATACGCAGTATTTT.

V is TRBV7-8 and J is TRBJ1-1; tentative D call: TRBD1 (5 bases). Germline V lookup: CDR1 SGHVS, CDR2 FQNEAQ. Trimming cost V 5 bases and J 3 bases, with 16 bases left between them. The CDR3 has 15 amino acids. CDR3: CASSPGGGLHTEAFF. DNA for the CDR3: TGTGCCAGCAGCCCGGGGGGGGGACTACACACTGAAGCTTTCTTT.

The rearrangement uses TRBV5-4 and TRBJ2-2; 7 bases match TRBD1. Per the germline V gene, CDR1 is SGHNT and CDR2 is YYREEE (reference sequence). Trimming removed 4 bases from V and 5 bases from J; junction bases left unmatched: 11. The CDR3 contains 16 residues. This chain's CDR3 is CASSLKGQTRTGELFF. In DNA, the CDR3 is TGTGCCAGCAGCCTCAAGGGACAGACGAGGACCGGGGAGCTGTTTTTT.

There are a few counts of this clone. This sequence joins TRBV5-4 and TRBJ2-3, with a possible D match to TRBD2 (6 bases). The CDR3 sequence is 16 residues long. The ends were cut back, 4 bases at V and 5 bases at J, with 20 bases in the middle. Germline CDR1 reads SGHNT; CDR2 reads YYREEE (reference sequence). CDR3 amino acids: CASSRAGRGVVDTQYF. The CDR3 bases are TGTGCCAGCAGCCGGGCGGGGCGGGGTGTCGTAGATACGCAGTATTTT.

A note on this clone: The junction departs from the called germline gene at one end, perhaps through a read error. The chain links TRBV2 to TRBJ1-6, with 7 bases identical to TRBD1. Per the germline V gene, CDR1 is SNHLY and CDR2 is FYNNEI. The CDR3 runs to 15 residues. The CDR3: CASSPIGQDNPPLHF. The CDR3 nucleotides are TGTGCCAGCAGTCCCATCGGACAGGATAATCCACCCCTCCACTTT. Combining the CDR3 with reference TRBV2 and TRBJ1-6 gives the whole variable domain EPEVTQTPSHQVTQMGQEVILRCVPISNHLYFYWYRQILGQKVEFLVSFYNNEISEKSEIFDDQFSVERPDGSNFTLKIRSTKLEDSAMYFCASSPIGQDNPPLHFGNGTRLTVT.

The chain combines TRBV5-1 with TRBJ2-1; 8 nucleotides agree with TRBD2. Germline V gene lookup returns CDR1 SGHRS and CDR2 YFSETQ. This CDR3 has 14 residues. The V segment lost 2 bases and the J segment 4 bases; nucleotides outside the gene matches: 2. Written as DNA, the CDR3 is TGCGCCAGCAGCTTTACTAGCGGATACAATGAGCAGTTCTTC. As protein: CASSFTSGYNEQFF.

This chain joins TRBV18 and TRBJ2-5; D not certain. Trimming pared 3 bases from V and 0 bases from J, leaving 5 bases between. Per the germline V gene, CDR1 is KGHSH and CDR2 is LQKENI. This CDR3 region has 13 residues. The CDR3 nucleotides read TGTGCCAGCTCACCCCCGTACCAAGAGACCCAGTACTTC. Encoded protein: CASSPPYQETQYF.

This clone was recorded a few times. The CDR3 DNA sequence: TGTGCCAGCTCACCACGACAGGGGAACACTGAAGCTTTCTTT. This sequence encodes CASSPRQGNTEAFF. This chain joins TRBV18 and TRBJ1-1; 7 nucleotides line up with TRBD1. The ends lost 1 base at V and 1 base at J; junction bases unmatched: 0. This CDR3 spans 14 amino acids. The germline CDR1 and CDR2 sequences are KGHSH and LQKENI.

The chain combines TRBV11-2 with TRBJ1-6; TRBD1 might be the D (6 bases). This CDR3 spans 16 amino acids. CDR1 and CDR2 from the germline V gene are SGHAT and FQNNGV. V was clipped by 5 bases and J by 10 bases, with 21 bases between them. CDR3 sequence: CASSRSVSGVRSPLHF. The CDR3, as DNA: TGTGCCAGCAGCCGGTCGGTGTCAGGGGTACGCTCACCCCTCCACTTT.

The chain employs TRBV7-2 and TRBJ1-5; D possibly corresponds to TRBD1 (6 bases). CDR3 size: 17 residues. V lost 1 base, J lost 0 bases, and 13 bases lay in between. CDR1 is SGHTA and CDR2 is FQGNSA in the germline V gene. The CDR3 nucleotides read TGTGCCAGCAGCTTAGTAGGGGGGGCGGATAGCAATCAGCCCCAGCATTTT. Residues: CASSLVGGADSNQPQHF.

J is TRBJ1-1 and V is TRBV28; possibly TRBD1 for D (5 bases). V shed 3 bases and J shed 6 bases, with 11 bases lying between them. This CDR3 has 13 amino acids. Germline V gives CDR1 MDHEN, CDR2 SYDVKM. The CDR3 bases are TGTGCCAGCAGTTTGGGGGGTCCTTCTGAAGCTTTCTTT. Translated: CASSLGGPSEAFF.

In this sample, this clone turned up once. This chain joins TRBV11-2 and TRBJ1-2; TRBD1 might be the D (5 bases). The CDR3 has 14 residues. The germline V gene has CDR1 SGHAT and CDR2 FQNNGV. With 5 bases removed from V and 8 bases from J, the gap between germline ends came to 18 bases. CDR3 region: CASSPSTGAGGYTF. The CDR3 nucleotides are TGTGCCAGCAGCCCCTCAACAGGTGCCGGCGGCTACACCTTC.

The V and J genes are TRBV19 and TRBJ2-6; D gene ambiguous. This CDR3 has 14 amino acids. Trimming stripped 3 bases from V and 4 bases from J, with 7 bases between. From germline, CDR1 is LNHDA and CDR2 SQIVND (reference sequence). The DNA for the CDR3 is TGTGCCAGTAGTATGCGGCCCGGGGCCAACGTCCTGACTTTC. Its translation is CASSMRPGANVLTF.